This T cell receptor beta chain derives from a study of vaccination effects on CD4 cells after COVID-19. Study-wide background: Post-vaccine sampling occurred a median 72 days after the second dose.

Study-wide results and limits: Researchers report that only 1 of 255 vaccine-induced clones in healthy vaccinees cross-reacted with common cold coronaviruses. Few convalescent patients were studied, and early post-infection samples were lacking.

Under the ViraFEST assay, PBMC were stimulated with viral peptide pools so that antigen-specific CD4+ T cells expanded. Sequencing was performed afterwards. Having been cultured for about ten days, the cells underwent CD4+ T cell isolation. The cohort was immunized with two doses of either the BNT162b2 or mRNA-1273 vaccine. Trimming left V 0 bases short and J 8 bases short, with 20 bases between. The CDR3 is made up of 16 amino acids. CDR1 GTSNPN and CDR2 SVGIG come from the germline V gene (reference sequence). This clone was seen a handful of times. Its specificity is unknown. Produced via immunoSEQ multiplex PCR; TCRdb's table is partial and in-frame only. The sample lists approximately 70,000 clones; roughly three quarters were seen once.

The sample here was CD4+ T cells from PBMCs cultured with HCoV-OC43 spike peptides, taken after COVID-19 vaccination. Subset: HCoV-OC43 spike overlapping peptide pool stimulation. The J gene is TRBJ2-1, the V gene TRBV30, with a weak D call TRBD2 (5 bases). The receptor was isolated from a human donor who received a COVID-19 vaccine. This chain's CDR3 is CAWSVIRSRGFDEQFF. CDR3 nucleotide sequence: TGTGCCTGGAGTGTGATCAGATCTCGGGGATTCGATGAGCAGTTCTTC.